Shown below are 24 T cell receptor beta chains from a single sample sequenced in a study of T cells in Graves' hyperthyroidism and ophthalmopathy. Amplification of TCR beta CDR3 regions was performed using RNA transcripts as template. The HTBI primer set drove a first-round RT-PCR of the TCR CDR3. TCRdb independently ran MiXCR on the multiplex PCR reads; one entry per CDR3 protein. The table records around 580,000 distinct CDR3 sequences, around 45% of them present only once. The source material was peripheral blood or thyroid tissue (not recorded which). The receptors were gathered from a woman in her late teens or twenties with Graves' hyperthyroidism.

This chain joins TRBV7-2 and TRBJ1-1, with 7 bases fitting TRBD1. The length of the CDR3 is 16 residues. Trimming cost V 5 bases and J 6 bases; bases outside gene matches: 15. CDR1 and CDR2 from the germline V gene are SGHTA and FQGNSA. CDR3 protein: CASSTLSTGKAAEAFF. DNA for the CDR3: TGTGCCAGCAGCACCCTGTCGACAGGGAAAGCCGCTGAAGCTTTCTTT.

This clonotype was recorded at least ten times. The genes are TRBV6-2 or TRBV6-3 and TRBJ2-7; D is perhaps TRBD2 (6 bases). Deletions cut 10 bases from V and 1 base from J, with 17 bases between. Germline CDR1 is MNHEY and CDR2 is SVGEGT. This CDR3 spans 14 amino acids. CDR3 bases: TGTGCCACCCGAGAAGGCGGGGATTCCTACGAGCAGTACTTC. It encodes CATREGGDSYEQYF.

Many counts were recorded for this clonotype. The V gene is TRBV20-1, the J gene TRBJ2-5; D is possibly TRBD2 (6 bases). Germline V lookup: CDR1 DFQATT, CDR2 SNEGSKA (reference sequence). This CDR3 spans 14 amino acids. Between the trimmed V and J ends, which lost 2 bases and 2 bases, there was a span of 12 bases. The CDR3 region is CSARLRETQETQYF. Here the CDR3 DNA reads TGCAGTGCTAGATTACGGGAGACGCAAGAGACCCAGTACTTC.

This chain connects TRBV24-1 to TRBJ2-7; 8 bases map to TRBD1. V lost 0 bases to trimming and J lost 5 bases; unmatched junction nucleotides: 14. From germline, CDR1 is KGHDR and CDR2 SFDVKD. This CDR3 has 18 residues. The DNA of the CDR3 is TGTGCCACCAGTGATTTGACGCCGTCCGGGACAGGAGGCCACGAGCAGTACTTC. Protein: CATSDLTPSGTGGHEQYF.

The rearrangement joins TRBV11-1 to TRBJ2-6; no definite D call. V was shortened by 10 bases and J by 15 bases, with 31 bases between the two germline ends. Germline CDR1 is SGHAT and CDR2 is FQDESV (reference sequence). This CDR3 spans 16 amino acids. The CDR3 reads CANTRIFLFSPSALTF. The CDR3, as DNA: TGTGCCAACACCCGGATTTTTCTCTTCTCTCCTTCCGCCCTGACTTTC.

CDR3 in amino acids: CASQPVGGWDYGYTF. CDR3 in DNA: TGTGCCAGCCAACCAGTGGGGGGCTGGGACTATGGCTACACCTTC. The chain is built from TRBV2 and TRBJ1-2, with D possibly matching TRBD1 (6 bases). Germline V gene data show CDR1 as SNHLY and CDR2 as FYNNEI. Deletions cut 8 bases from V and 3 bases from J, with 19 bases between. The CDR3 is 15 amino acids.

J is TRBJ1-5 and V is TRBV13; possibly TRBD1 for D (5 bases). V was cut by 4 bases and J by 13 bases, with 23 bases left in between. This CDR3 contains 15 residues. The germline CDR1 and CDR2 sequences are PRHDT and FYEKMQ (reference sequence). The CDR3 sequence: CASSSTRDESDTQHF. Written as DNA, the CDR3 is TGTGCCAGCAGCTCCACCCGGGACGAATCAGATACGCAGCATTTT.

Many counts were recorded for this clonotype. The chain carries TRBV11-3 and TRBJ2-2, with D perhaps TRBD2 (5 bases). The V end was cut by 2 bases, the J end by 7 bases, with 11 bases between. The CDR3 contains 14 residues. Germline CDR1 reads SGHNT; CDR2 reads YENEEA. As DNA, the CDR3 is TGTGCCAGCAGCTTAATGAGGGCGGACGGGGAGCTGTTTTTT. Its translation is CASSLMRADGELFF.

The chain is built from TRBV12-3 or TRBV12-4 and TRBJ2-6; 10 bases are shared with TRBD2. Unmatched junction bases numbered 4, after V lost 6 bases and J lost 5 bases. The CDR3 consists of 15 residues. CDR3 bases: TGTGCCAGCAGACACACTAGCGGGAGGGCCAACGTCCTGACTTTC. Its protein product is CASRHTSGRANVLTF.

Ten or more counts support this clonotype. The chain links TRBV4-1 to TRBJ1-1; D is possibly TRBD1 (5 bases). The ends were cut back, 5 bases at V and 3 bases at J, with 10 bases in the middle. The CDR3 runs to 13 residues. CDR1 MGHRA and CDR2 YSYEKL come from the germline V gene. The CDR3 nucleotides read TGCGCCAGCAGCACACAGGCCCACACTGAAGCTTTCTTT. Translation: CASSTQAHTEAFF.

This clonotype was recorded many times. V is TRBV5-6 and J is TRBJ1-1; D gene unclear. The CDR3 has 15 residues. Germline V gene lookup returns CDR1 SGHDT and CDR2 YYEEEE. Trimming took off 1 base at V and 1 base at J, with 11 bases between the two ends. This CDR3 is CASSLTVEKNTEAFF. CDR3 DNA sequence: TGTGCCAGCAGCTTGACAGTCGAAAAGAACACTGAAGCTTTCTTT.

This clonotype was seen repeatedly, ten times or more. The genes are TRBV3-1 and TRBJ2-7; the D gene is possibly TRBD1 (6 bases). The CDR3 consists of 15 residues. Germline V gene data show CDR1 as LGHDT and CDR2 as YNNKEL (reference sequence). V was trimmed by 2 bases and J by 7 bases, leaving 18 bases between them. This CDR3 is CASSQSRVTGLEQYF. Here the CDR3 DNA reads TGTGCCAGCAGCCAATCTAGGGTGACAGGCTTGGAGCAGTACTTC.

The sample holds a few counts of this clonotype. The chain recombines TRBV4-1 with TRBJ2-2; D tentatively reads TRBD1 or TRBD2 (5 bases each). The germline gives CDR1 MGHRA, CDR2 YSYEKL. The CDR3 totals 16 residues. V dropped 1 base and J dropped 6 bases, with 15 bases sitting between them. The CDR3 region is CASSQGGTITPGELFF. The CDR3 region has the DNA TGCGCCAGCAGCCAAGGAGGGACGATAACCCCCGGGGAGCTGTTTTTT.

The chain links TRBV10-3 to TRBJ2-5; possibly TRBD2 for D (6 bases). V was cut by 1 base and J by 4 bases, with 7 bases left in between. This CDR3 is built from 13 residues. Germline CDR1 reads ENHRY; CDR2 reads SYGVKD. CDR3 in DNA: TGTGCCATCAGTGAGTGGGAGGCAGAGACCCAGTACTTC. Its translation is CAISEWEAETQYF.

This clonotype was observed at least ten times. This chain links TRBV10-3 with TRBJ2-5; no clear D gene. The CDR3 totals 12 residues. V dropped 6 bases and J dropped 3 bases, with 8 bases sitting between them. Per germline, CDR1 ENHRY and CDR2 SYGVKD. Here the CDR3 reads CAISEGKETQYF. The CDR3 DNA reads TGTGCCATCAGCGAAGGAAAAGAGACCCAGTACTTC.

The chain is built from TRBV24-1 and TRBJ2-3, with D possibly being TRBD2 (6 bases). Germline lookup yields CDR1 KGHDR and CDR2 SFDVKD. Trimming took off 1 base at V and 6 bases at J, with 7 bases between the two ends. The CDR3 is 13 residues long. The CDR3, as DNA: TGTGCCACCAGTGATTTTGGGACTGATACGCAGTATTTT. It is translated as CATSDFGTDTQYF.

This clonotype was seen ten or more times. The CDR3 loop is CATSGTVTGELFF. CDR3 in DNA: TGTGCCACCAGTGGGACAGTCACCGGGGAGCTGTTTTTT. The V and J genes are TRBV24-1 and TRBJ2-2; TRBD1 might be the D (6 bases). Trimming cost V 5 bases and J 4 bases, with 7 bases left between them. The germline V gene has CDR1 KGHDR and CDR2 SFDVKD. The CDR3 is made up of 13 amino acids.

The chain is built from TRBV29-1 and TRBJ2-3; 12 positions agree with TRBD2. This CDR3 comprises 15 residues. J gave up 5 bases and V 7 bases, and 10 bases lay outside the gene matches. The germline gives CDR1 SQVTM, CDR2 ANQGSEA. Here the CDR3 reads CSAYGTSGFLDTQYF. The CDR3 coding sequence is TGCAGCGCCTATGGGACTAGCGGGTTTTTAGATACGCAGTATTTT.

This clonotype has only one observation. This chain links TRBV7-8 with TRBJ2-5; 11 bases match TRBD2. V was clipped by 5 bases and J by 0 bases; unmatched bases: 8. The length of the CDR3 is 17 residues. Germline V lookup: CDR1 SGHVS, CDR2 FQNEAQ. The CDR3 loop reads CASSQLSGRAYQETQYF. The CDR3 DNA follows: TGTGCCAGCAGCCAACTTAGCGGGAGGGCCTACCAAGAGACCCAGTACTTC.

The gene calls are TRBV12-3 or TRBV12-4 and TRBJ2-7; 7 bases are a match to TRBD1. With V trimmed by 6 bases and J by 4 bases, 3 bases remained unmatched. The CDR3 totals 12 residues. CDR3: CASRHRGYEQYF. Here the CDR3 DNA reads TGTGCCAGCAGACACAGGGGTTACGAGCAGTACTTC.

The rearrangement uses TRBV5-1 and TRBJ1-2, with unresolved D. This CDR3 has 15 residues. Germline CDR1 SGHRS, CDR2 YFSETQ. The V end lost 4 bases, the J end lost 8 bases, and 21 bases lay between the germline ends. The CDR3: CASSPWDWRTPGYTF. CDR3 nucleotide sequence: TGCGCCAGCAGCCCCTGGGATTGGAGAACCCCCGGCTACACCTTC.

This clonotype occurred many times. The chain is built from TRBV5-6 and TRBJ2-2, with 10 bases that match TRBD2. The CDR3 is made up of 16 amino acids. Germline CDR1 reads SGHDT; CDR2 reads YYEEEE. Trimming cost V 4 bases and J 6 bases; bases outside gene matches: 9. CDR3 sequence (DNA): TGTGCCAGCAGCATCGGACTAGCGGAACCACCCGGGGAGCTGTTTTTT. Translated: CASSIGLAEPPGELFF.

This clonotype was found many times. DNA for the CDR3: TGTGCCACCAGGGACAGGGCAGATACGCAGTATTTT. It specifies CATRDRADTQYF. The gene calls are TRBV24-1 and TRBJ2-3, with 8 positions matching TRBD1. The length of the CDR3 is 12 residues. Germline values: CDR1 KGHDR, CDR2 SFDVKD. V shed 7 bases and J 4 bases; nucleotides not matched to a gene: 0.

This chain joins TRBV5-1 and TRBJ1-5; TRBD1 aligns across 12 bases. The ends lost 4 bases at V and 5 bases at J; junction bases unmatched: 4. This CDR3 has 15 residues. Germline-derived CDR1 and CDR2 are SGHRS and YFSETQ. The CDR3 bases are TGCGCCAGCAGCCCGGGGACAGGGGGCCATCAGCCCCAGCATTTT. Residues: CASSPGTGGHQPQHF.